The rows below give T cell receptor beta chains drawn from one sample of a study of T-cell reconstitution after alpha-beta-depleted transplantation in children. TCRdb reprocessed the PCR reads via MiXCR and lists one record per CDR3 protein. The sample contains around 380,000 distinct CDR3 sequences, roughly a tenth of which appear only once. This specimen was PBMCs from the stem cell graft donor, taken from the stem cell graft. These TCRs come from a human donor who donated a stem cell graft to a child with acute myeloid leukemia. Both conserved end residues are part of each CDR3. The D gene is left open where the match is weak. Size is omitted from some rows. Given values are once, few, many or a class for expanded clones.

TRBJ1-4 TRBV6-1 . . CASTGAGDGLEKLFF TGTGCCAGCACTGGGGCGGGTGATGGGCTCGAAAAACTGTTTTTT
TRBJ2-7 TRBV20-1 . . CSARLLDSYEQYF TGCAGTGCTAGACTACTAGACTCCTACGAGCAGTACTTC
TRBJ2-1 TRBV20-1 TRBD2 . CSALPGLLYNEQFF TGCAGTGCACTACCGGGACTACTTTACAATGAGCAGTTCTTC
TRBJ2-2 TRBV2 TRBD2 . CASAGGLLGELFF TGTGCCAGCGCGGGGGGGCTACTCGGGGAGCTGTTTTTT
TRBJ2-1 TRBV7-2 TRBD2 . CASSSQGLAGVNEQFF TGTGCCAGCAGCTCCCAGGGACTAGCGGGAGTCAATGAGCAGTTCTTC
TRBJ2-6 TRBV7-3 . . CASSFAGAGANVLTF TGTGCCAGCAGCTTCGCAGGCGCTGGGGCCAACGTCCTGACTTTC
TRBJ2-5 TRBV12-3/TRBV12-4 . few CASSTGRGKTQYF TGTGCCAGCAGTACGGGCAGGGGAAAGACCCAGTACTTC
TRBJ1-4 TRBV12-3/TRBV12-4 . many CASSFDRFNEKLFF TGTGCCAGCAGTTTTGATAGATTTAATGAAAAACTGTTTTTT
TRBJ2-5 TRBV29-1 TRBD1 many CSVNRGLGQETQYF TGCAGCGTAAACAGGGGGCTCGGGCAAGAGACCCAGTACTTC
TRBJ2-5 TRBV5-1 . . CASSLSGAAQETQYF TGCGCCAGCAGCCTTAGCGGTGCTGCCCAAGAGACCCAGTACTTC
TRBJ2-2 TRBV6-4 TRBD2 many CASSDGTSGDTGELFF TGTGCCAGCAGTGACGGGACTAGCGGGGACACCGGGGAGCTGTTTTTT
TRBJ2-5 TRBV12-3/TRBV12-4 . . CASSLASIRETQYF TGTGCCAGCAGTTTGGCTAGCATCAGAGAGACCCAGTACTTC
TRBJ1-6 TRBV5-1 . few CASSLSPGSSPLHF TGCGCCAGCAGTTTGAGCCCGGGAAGCTCGCCCCTCCACTTT
TRBJ2-7 TRBV7-9 . many CASSLESYEQYF TGTGCCAGCAGCTTAGAAAGCTACGAGCAGTACTTC
TRBJ2-3 TRBV12-3/TRBV12-4 TRBD2 few CASSSGLAGMGTDTQYF TGTGCCAGCAGTTCCGGACTAGCGGGAATGGGTACAGATACGCAGTATTTT
TRBJ1-5 TRBV6-1 . . CASSDRFSHQPQHF TGTGCCAGCAGTGATCGGTTTTCCCATCAGCCCCAGCATTTT
TRBJ2-2 TRBV5-4 . . CASSPPLGTGELFF TGTGCCAGCAGCCCGCCCCTGGGTACCGGGGAGCTGTTTTTT
TRBJ2-3 TRBV7-9 . many CASSLIGTDTQYF TGTGCCAGCAGCCTCATTGGCACAGATACGCAGTATTTT
TRBJ2-1 TRBV3-1 . many CASSQAGENYNEQFF TGTGCCAGCAGCCAAGCAGGGGAAAACTACAATGAGCAGTTCTTC
TRBJ2-5 TRBV5-5 . many CASSLAGRETQYF TGTGCCAGCAGCTTGGCGGGGCGAGAGACCCAGTACTTC
TRBJ2-1 TRBV4-1 . few CASSQRRDEQFF TGCGCCAGCAGCCAACGCCGGGATGAGCAGTTCTTC
TRBJ2-1 TRBV4-2 . few CASRAQSNEQFF TGTGCCAGCAGAGCCCAGAGTAATGAGCAGTTCTTC
TRBJ2-7 TRBV27 TRBD2 . CASSFKREGYEQYF TGTGCCAGCAGTTTCAAGCGGGAGGGCTACGAGCAGTACTTC
TRBJ1-2 TRBV5-1 . few CASSSPGPPDYGYTF TGCGCCAGCAGCTCACCTGGGCCCCCCGACTATGGCTACACCTTC
TRBJ2-7 TRBV12-3/TRBV12-4 . few CASSLAGFDEQYF TGTGCCAGCAGTTTGGCAGGGTTTGACGAGCAGTACTTC
TRBJ2-3 TRBV11-1 . . CASSSRTAEGARTDTQYF TGTGCCAGCAGCTCACGGACAGCGGAGGGAGCCCGCACAGATACGCAGTATTTT
TRBJ2-7 TRBV12-3/TRBV12-4 . few CASSLGVNEQYF TGTGCCAGCAGTTTGGGCGTGAACGAGCAGTACTTC
TRBJ1-4 TRBV6-1 . few CASSEARAPGREKLFF TGTGCCAGCAGTGAAGCAAGGGCCCCTGGCCGCGAAAAACTGTTTTTT
TRBJ2-5 TRBV7-2 TRBD2 few CASSYGLAGTQETQYF TGTGCCAGCAGCTACGGACTAGCGGGGACCCAAGAGACCCAGTACTTC
TRBJ2-5 TRBV27 . many CASSLAGTQTQYF TGTGCCAGCAGTTTAGCAGGGACGCAGACCCAGTACTTC
TRBJ2-1 TRBV4-2 . . CASSQSYEQFF TGTGCCAGCAGCCAATCATATGAGCAGTTCTTC
TRBJ2-2 TRBV5-1 . . CASSLEVTGNTGELFF TGCGCCAGCAGCTTGGAGGTGACAGGGAACACCGGGGAGCTGTTTTTT
TRBJ2-5 TRBV10-3 . . CAIKAGQETQYF TGTGCCATCAAGGCGGGACAAGAGACCCAGTACTTC
TRBJ2-3 TRBV7-2 TRBD2 many CASRESASGSTDTQYF TGTGCCAGCAGGGAGAGTGCTAGCGGGAGCACAGATACGCAGTATTTT
TRBJ1-4 TRBV10-3 . many CAISLIPMEKLFF TGTGCCATCAGCCTTATCCCAATGGAAAAACTGTTTTTT
TRBJ1-2 TRBV12-3/TRBV12-4 . . CASSLIGGAGGYTF TGTGCCAGCAGTTTGATCGGGGGGGCTGGAGGCTACACCTTC
TRBJ2-7 TRBV11-2 TRBD2 . CASSHSGRVGEQYF TGTGCCAGCAGTCATAGCGGGAGGGTGGGCGAGCAGTACTTC
TRBJ2-1 TRBV12-3/TRBV12-4 . few CASSTIRNEQFF TGTGCCAGCAGTACCATTAGGAATGAGCAGTTCTTC
TRBJ1-1 TRBV25-1 TRBD1 . CASSERSTGGTEAFF TGTGCCAGCAGTGAGAGATCCACAGGGGGGACTGAAGCTTTCTTT
TRBJ2-5 TRBV12-3/TRBV12-4 . few CASTTTAQETQYF TGTGCCAGCACCACGACAGCCCAAGAGACCCAGTACTTC